Presented here are 28 T cell receptor beta chains from one specimen sequenced in a study of blood T cell repertoires in COVID-19. Only in-frame clones appear in the TCRdb table, and some are missing; sequencing was by immunoSEQ multiplex PCR. The sample yields 150,000 to 200,000 clones, approximately 83% seen once. The sequenced material came from peripheral blood. The receptors originated from a man in his forties or fifties with active or convalescent COVID-19.

This sequence joins TRBV19 and TRBJ1-3; D is undetermined. The CDR3 has 12 residues. The germline V gene encodes CDR1 LNHDA and CDR2 SQIVND (reference sequence). Trimming cost V 6 bases and J 7 bases, with 10 bases left between them. In DNA form, the CDR3 reads TGTGCCAGTAGAACAACCGGGAACACCATATATTTT. Its translation is CASRTTGNTIYF.

The chain carries TRBV2 and TRBJ2-1; D is ambiguous. This CDR3 is built from 15 residues. V shed 9 bases and J shed 6 bases, with 21 bases lying between them. Germline V CDR1 and CDR2: SNHLY, FYNNEI. The CDR3 sequence is CASSRSHIAGNEQFF. DNA for the CDR3: TGTGCCAGTAGTCGTTCGCACATTGCTGGCAATGAGCAGTTCTTC. Together with reference TRBV2 and TRBJ2-1, the CDR3 gives the full variable domain: EPEVTQTPSHQVTQMGQEVILRCVPISNHLYFYWYRQILGQKVEFLVSFYNNEISEKSEIFDDQFSVERPDGSNFTLKIRSTKLEDSAMYFCASSRSHIAGNEQFFGPGTRLTVL.

This clone has only one observation. The J gene is TRBJ2-1, the V gene TRBV5-1, with 8 bases matching TRBD1. This CDR3 has 19 residues. The trim removed 0 bases at V and 5 bases at J, leaving 16 bases unmatched. The germline V gene has CDR1 SGHRS and CDR2 YFSETQ. CDR3 region: CASSLDLHLGQGSDNEQFF. In DNA, the CDR3 is TGCGCCAGCAGCTTGGATCTACATTTAGGACAGGGATCGGACAATGAGCAGTTCTTC.

About this clone itself: One junction end does not reproduce the germline sequence, and a read error may be involved. The rearrangement uses TRBV28 and TRBJ1-3; D might be TRBD1 (5 bases). The CDR3 contains 12 residues. CDR1 and CDR2 from the germline V gene are MDHEN and SYDVKM. CDR3: CASSTLGDGIFF. For the CDR3, the DNA is TGTGCCAGCAGTACGCTAGGGGATGGGATATTTTTT.

The V gene is TRBV6-5, the J gene TRBJ2-2; no clear D. The CDR3 extends over 11 amino acids. Trimming pared 7 bases from V and 3 bases from J, leaving 3 bases between. CDR1 and CDR2 from the germline V gene are MNHEY and SVGAGI. This CDR3 reads CASTYTGELFF. CDR3 sequence (DNA): TGTGCCAGCACCTACACCGGGGAGCTGTTTTTT.

The chain employs TRBV5-1 and TRBJ1-3; TRBD1 matches at 7 bases. This CDR3 comprises 15 residues. CDR1 and CDR2 (germline): SGHRS, YFSETQ. J lost 4 bases, V lost 1 base, and 5 bases had no gene match. The CDR3 loop reads CASSLTGVAGNTIYF. CDR3 coding DNA: TGCGCCAGCAGCTTGACAGGGGTCGCCGGAAACACCATATATTTT.

This clone was counted only a few times. The CDR3 sequence is CASTPFLSATNEKLFF. CDR3 bases: TGTGCCAGCACCCCTTTTCTCAGTGCAACTAATGAAAAACTGTTTTTT. The chain recombines TRBV2 with TRBJ1-4; D remains ambiguous. V shed 7 bases and J shed 0 bases, with 15 bases lying between them. This CDR3 is 16 amino acids long. Germline CDR1 is SNHLY and CDR2 is FYNNEI.

This clone was detected only a few times. J is TRBJ2-1 and V is TRBV15; D perhaps matches TRBD2 (5 bases). The length of the CDR3 is 18 residues. The germline CDR1 and CDR2 sequences are LNHNV and YYDKDF (reference sequence). The ends were cut back, 0 bases at V and 0 bases at J, with 15 bases in the middle. In nucleotides, the CDR3 is TGTGCCACCAGCAGAGATAGCCCCGGTGGAGGCTCCTACAATGAGCAGTTCTTC. It yields the protein CATSRDSPGGGSYNEQFF.

V is TRBV30 and J is TRBJ2-1, with TRBD2 matching 12 bases. The CDR3 loop spans 15 amino acids. The trim removed 4 bases at V and 8 bases at J, leaving 9 bases unmatched. The germline V gene has CDR1 GTSNPN and CDR2 SVGIG (reference sequence). CDR3 bases: TGTGCCTGGAACTCGGGACTAGCGGGTTACGATGAGCAGTTCTTC. It yields the protein CAWNSGLAGYDEQFF.

This chain links TRBV24-1 with TRBJ2-7; 7 bases are a match to TRBD1. Germline CDR1 reads KGHDR; CDR2 reads SFDVKD. V gave up 4 bases and J gave up 1 base; unmatched junction bases: 6. The CDR3 sequence is 15 residues long. The CDR3 DNA reads as TGTGCCACCAGTGACCCCCGGGACAGTTCCTACGAGCAGTACTTC. Its protein product is CATSDPRDSSYEQYF.

The V call is TRBV18, the J call TRBJ2-1; tentative D call: TRBD1 (6 bases). CDR3 length equals 12 residues. V was pared by 6 bases and J by 14 bases, with 17 bases between. Germline V gene sequence: CDR1 KGHSH, CDR2 LQKENI. The CDR3 spells CASSTKGSGEFF. As DNA, the CDR3 is TGTGCCAGCTCCACCAAGGGGTCAGGGGAGTTCTTC. The entire variable domain, with the rest obtained from reference TRBV18 and TRBJ2-1, is as follows: NAGVMQNPRHLVRRRGQEARLRCSPMKGHSHVYWYRQLPEEGLKFMVYLQKENIIDESGMPKERFSAEFPKEGPSILRIQQVVRGDSAAYFCASSTKGSGEFFGPGTRLTVL.

The chain recombines TRBV6-5 with TRBJ1-1; D is uncertain. Trimming took 10 bases from V and 9 from J, leaving 12 bases between them. In germline, CDR1 is MNHEY, CDR2 SVGAGI. This CDR3 has 10 residues. CDR3 protein: CANCYLQAFF. In DNA form, the CDR3 reads TGTGCCAACTGCTACCTACAAGCTTTCTTT.

The genes are TRBV3-1 (or the pseudogene TRBV3-2) and TRBJ1-1; 7 bases are a match to TRBD1. V dropped 1 base and J dropped 11; count of bases not matched to a gene: 13. The CDR3 is made up of 15 amino acids. The germline gives CDR1 LGHDT, CDR2 YNNKEL (reference sequence). The DNA of the CDR3 is TGTGCCAGCAGCCAAGGCGAGGGCAGGGGGAAAGGGGCTTTCTTT. Protein: CASSQGEGRGKGAFF.

Worth noting for this clone: At one end, the junction sequence differs from germline, possibly due to a read error. Distinct nucleotide sequences in the sample also encode this CDR3. This chain links TRBV7-3 with TRBJ1-1, with a possible D match to TRBD1 (6 bases). This CDR3 is built from 14 residues. CDR1 SGHTA and CDR2 FQGTGA come from the germline V gene. The CDR3 reads CASSLGGLGTEAFF. The CDR3 DNA reads as TGCGCCAGCAGCCTGGGGGGGCTAGGGACTGAAGCTTTCTTT.

This sequence joins TRBV5-3 and TRBJ1-2; D call uncertain. TRBV5-3 is annotated as an ORF whose role is uncertain. The CDR3 runs 15 residues. V was pared by 0 bases and J by 3 bases, with 12 bases between. Written as DNA, the CDR3 is TGTGCCAGAAGCTTGGATGAGGGAGAGGACTATGGCTACACCTTC. It encodes CARSLDEGEDYGYTF.

This rearrangement joins TRBV21-1 to TRBJ2-5; the D call TRBD2 from the table was never checked on the DNA. TRBV21-1 is a pseudogene. The CDR3 runs to 19 residues. DNA of the CDR3: TGTGCCAGCAGCCCGGGACTAGCGGGAGGGCCGGGGGCCCAAGAGACCCAGTACTTC. Amino acids: CASSPGLAGGPGAQETQYF.

This chain connects TRBV28 to TRBJ1-5; D possibly corresponds to TRBD1 (6 bases). Trimming took 1 base from V and 15 from J, leaving 13 bases between them. Germline V gene data show CDR1 as MDHEN and CDR2 as SYDVKM. The CDR3 runs to 12 residues. This CDR3 reads CASSLYPQGWHF. The CDR3, as DNA: TGTGCCAGCAGTTTATACCCCCAGGGGTGGCATTTT.

The sample holds a few counts of this clone. The rearrangement joins TRBV19 to TRBJ1-4, with 7 bases matching TRBD1. The CDR3 runs to 13 residues. Trimming removed 7 bases from V and 5 bases from J; junction bases left unmatched: 4. Germline-derived CDR1 and CDR2 are LNHDA and SQIVND (reference sequence). CDR3 sequence (DNA): TGTGCCAGTACGGGACAGCACAATGAAAAACTGTTTTTT. Translation gives CASTGQHNEKLFF.

This sequence joins TRBV5-6 and TRBJ2-7; tentative D call: TRBD1 (5 bases). Trimming removed 3 bases at V and 2 bases at J, with 12 bases between. Germline V gives CDR1 SGHDT, CDR2 YYEEEE. The CDR3 runs to 14 residues. CDR3 in DNA: TGTGCCAGCAGCTCAGGGAAGGGGACCTACGAGCAGTACTTC. This gives the protein CASSSGKGTYEQYF.

The chain recombines TRBV28 with TRBJ2-5; D gene ambiguous. Trimming stripped 4 bases from V and 5 bases from J, with 8 bases between. The CDR3 contains 12 residues. Germline CDR1 is MDHEN and CDR2 is SYDVKM. The CDR3 region has the DNA TGTGCCAGCAGTTCCGGCGGTGAGACCCAGTACTTC. Amino acids: CASSSGGETQYF.

This clone was observed once. The CDR3 here is CASSQQGKETQYF. The DNA for the CDR3 is TGTGCCAGCAGCCAACAGGGGAAAGAGACCCAGTACTTC. The chain carries TRBV3-1 (or the pseudogene TRBV3-2) and TRBJ2-5; D may be TRBD1 (6 bases). Germline lookup yields CDR1 LGHDT and CDR2 YNNKEL (reference sequence). The CDR3 has 13 amino acids. V lost 2 bases and J 3 bases, leaving 7 bases between the germline ends.

CDR3 DNA sequence: TGTGCCAGCAGCTTGTTAGGGGGACCTAGATACAGCAATCAGCCCCAGCATTTT. It is translated as CASSLLGGPRYSNQPQHF. V and J are TRBV7-2 and TRBJ1-5; perhaps TRBD1 as D (6 bases). The ends were cut back, 3 bases at V and 1 base at J, with 19 bases in the middle. The CDR3 sequence is 18 residues long. CDR1 is SGHTA, CDR2 FQGNSA, per germline.

This clone has just a few counts. The chain carries TRBV28 and TRBJ1-5; maybe TRBD1 (6 bases). The germline gives CDR1 MDHEN, CDR2 SYDVKM. The V end was cut by 6 bases, the J end by 2 bases, with 14 bases between. The CDR3 is 15 amino acids. CDR3 nucleotide sequence: TGTGCCAGCAGGAAAGGGGGTTATGGCAATCAGCCCCAGCATTTT. Its translation: CASRKGGYGNQPQHF.

The chain employs TRBV6-5 and TRBJ2-7; 8 bases line up with TRBD2. CDR1 and CDR2 from the germline V gene are MNHEY and SVGAGI. The junction had 12 bases not matched to a gene; V was cut back by 8 bases and J by 3 bases. The CDR3 length is 15 residues. CDR3 residues: CASGTSSGRNYEQYF. As DNA, the CDR3 is TGTGCCAGCGGTACTTCTAGCGGGCGTAACTACGAGCAGTACTTC.

This rearrangement joins TRBV14 to TRBJ2-2; D is perhaps TRBD1 (6 bases). Deletions cut 3 bases from V and 4 bases from J, with 12 bases between. Germline CDR1 and CDR2: SGHDN and FVKESK. This CDR3 comprises 15 residues. The CDR3 is CASSQLQGVTGELFF. In nucleotides, the CDR3 is TGTGCCAGCAGCCAGTTACAGGGAGTCACCGGGGAGCTGTTTTTT.

This clone was observed once. This sequence joins TRBV2 and TRBJ2-2, with TRBD1 as a possible D gene (6 bases). Germline V gene sequence: CDR1 SNHLY, CDR2 FYNNEI. The CDR3 totals 15 residues. The V end was cut by 6 bases, the J end by 1 base, with 12 bases between. DNA for the CDR3: TGTGCCAGCAGGGACAGAACCGGGAACACCGGGGAGCTGTTTTTT. It is translated as CASRDRTGNTGELFF. Variable domain in full (rest from reference TRBV2 and TRBJ2-2): EPEVTQTPSHQVTQMGQEVILRCVPISNHLYFYWYRQILGQKVEFLVSFYNNEISEKSEIFDDQFSVERPDGSNFTLKIRSTKLEDSAMYFCASRDRTGNTGELFFGEGSRLTVL.

The V and J genes are TRBV30 and TRBJ1-4; TRBD1 matches 7 bases. Trimming took 3 bases from V and 7 from J; bases not matched to a gene: 11. The CDR3 is 15 amino acids. Germline-derived CDR1 and CDR2 are GTSNPN and SVGIG (reference sequence). CDR3 nucleotide sequence: TGTGCCTGGAGCCTAAACAGGGGCGCGGGTGAAAAACTGTTTTTT. Its translation: CAWSLNRGAGEKLFF.

This sequence joins TRBV15 and TRBJ2-1; 7 nucleotides align to TRBD2. After removal of 8 bases from V and 2 bases from J, the junction contained 3 bases not matched to a gene. Germline V gene lookup returns CDR1 LNHNV and CDR2 YYDKDF (reference sequence). There are 13 residues in the CDR3. This CDR3 reads CATASGPYNEQFF. In DNA form, the CDR3 reads TGTGCCACCGCTAGCGGTCCCTACAATGAGCAGTTCTTC. Full variable domain (missing parts from reference TRBV15 and TRBJ2-1): DAMVIQNPRYQVTQFGKPVTLSCSQTLNHNVMYWYQQKSSQAPKLLFHYYDKDFNNEADTPDNFQSRRPNTSFCFLDIRSPGLGDTAMYLCATASGPYNEQFFGPGTRLTVL.